This TCR beta chain was profiled in a study of T cells in Graves' hyperthyroidism and ophthalmopathy. What was amplified from RNA transcripts were TCR beta CDR3 regions. The TCR CDR3 first-round RT-PCR relied on the HTBI primer set. TCRdb used MiXCR to reprocess the multiplex PCR reads, holding one entry per CDR3 protein. The data hold about 360,000 distinct CDR3 sequences, with roughly 25% observed a single time. Looked up from germline, CDR1 is SEHNR and CDR2 is FQNEAQ (reference sequence). V lost 3 bases, J lost 0 bases, and 12 bases lay in between. The CDR3 has 17 amino acids. The specimen sequenced was blood. J is TRBJ2-6 and V is TRBV7-9; D may be TRBD1 (6 bases). This TCR derives from a middle-aged man with Graves' hyperthyroidism. CDR3 nucleotides: TGTGCCAGCAGCTTCACGAAACAGGGCTCTGGGGCCAACGTCCTGACTTTC. Translated: CASSFTKQGSGANVLTF.